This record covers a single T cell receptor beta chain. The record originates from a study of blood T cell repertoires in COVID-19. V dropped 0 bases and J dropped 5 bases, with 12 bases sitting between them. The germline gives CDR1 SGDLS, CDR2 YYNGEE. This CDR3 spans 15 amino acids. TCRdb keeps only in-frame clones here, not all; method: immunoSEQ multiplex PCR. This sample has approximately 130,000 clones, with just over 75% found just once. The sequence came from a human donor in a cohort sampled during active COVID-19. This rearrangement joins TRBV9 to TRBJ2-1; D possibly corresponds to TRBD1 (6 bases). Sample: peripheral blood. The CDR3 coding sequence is TGTGCCAGCAGCGTAGACAGGGTATTCGACAATGAGCAGTTCTTC. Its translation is CASSVDRVFDNEQFF. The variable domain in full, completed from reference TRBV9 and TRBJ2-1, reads DSGVTQTPKHLITATGQRVTLRCSPRSGDLSVYWYQQSLDQGLQFLIQYYNGEERAKGNILERFSAQQFPDLHSELNLSSLELGDSALYFCASSVDRVFDNEQFFGPGTRLTVL.